This T cell receptor (beta chain) emerged from a study of blood T cell repertoires in COVID-19. The assay was immunoSEQ multiplex PCR, and TCRdb's table has in-frame clones only and misses some. The sample lists 210,000 or so clones, about four fifths occurring once. The trim removed 0 bases at V and 2 bases at J, leaving 5 bases unmatched. This CDR3 has 17 residues. Germline V gene sequence: CDR1 LNHDA, CDR2 SQIVND (reference sequence). The origin of this receptor is a woman aged 45-65 years with active or convalescent COVID-19. Sequenced sample: peripheral blood. This chain connects TRBV19 to TRBJ2-1, with 9 positions matching TRBD1. The CDR3 region is CASSIDLTGGAYNEQFF. The CDR3, as DNA: TGTGCCAGTAGTATAGACCTCACAGGGGGCGCCTACAATGAGCAGTTCTTC.